This TCR beta chain was recovered during a study of response to subunit inactivated influenza vaccine. Study conclusions and caveats: The authors put forward the suggestion that each seasonal influenza vaccination may bring in only a limited number of new T cells.

Comments on this clonotype: Its antigen is unidentified.

TCRdb fed the RT-PCR reads into MiXCR, producing one record per CDR3 protein. Of roughly 520,000 distinct CDR3 sequences in the sample, about 25% were seen once. V lost 3 bases to trimming and J lost 5 bases, with 10 bases between them. CDR3 length: 13 amino acids. Germline V gives CDR1 MGHRA, CDR2 YSYEKL. The receptor comes from a man between 45 and 60 years old who received an inactivated influenza vaccine. This specimen was CD4+ T cells sorted from PBMCs, taken more than 4 days after vaccination. The chain is built from TRBV4-1 and TRBJ2-5, with a possible D match to TRBD2 (5 bases). In nucleotides, the CDR3 is TGCGCCAGCAGCCACGCCGGGATGGAGACCCAGTACTTC. Translated: CASSHAGMETQYF.